Detailed here is one TCR beta chain. The record originates from a study of blood T cell repertoires in COVID-19. Profiling relied on immunoSEQ multiplex PCR, and the TCRdb table lists in-frame clones only, not all of them. Seen here are just over 650,000 clones, 80% to 90% observed once, and the top ten hold under 0.3%. Per the germline V gene, CDR1 is WNHNN and CDR2 is SYGVQD (reference sequence). Trimming removed 5 bases from V and 6 bases from J; junction bases left unmatched: 12. The CDR3 covers 16 residues. The sample taken for sequencing was peripheral blood. The TCR originated in a woman aged 18-29 years with acute or convalescent COVID-19. The chain employs TRBV10-1 and TRBJ2-2, with 7 bases matching TRBD2. The CDR3 region is CASSPEGGPGAGELFF. Written as DNA, the CDR3 is TGCGCCAGCAGTCCCGAGGGAGGGCCGGGCGCCGGGGAGCTGTTTTTT.